The subject of this entry is one T cell receptor beta chain. No antigen is known for it. No base-level quality is on record; no much larger clone is a single base apart. From cysteine to phenylalanine, the CDR3 is 16 amino acids long. The CDR3 DNA has 48 bases and is translated from base 1. V is cut back by 3 bases and J by 0 bases, with 5 bases in the junction unmatched. CDR1 and CDR2, per the germline V gene, are KGHDR and SFDVKD. Collaborating institutions collected whole blood in K2EDTA tubes following their own protocols. For TCRbeta analysis, collaborator samples were shipped as frozen whole blood, as isolated PBMCs, or as DNA extracted from either sample type. The data derive from a study of blood T cell repertoires in COVID-19 (dated by TCRdb to about 2020). In the study overall: Collaborator samples came from the United States, Italy and Spain and covered acute and convalescent phases of COVID-19. Samples came from the ongoing ImmuneRACE study (first 160 participants) plus 1,254 subjects from 6 global collaborators. The dataset comprised deeply sampled blood TCRbeta repertoires from subjects exposed to, actively infected with, or recovered from COVID-19. The prospective study material was composed of cDNA or gDNA derived from T cells, B-cell-depleted T cells, or PBMCs. Where available, HLA class I and class II types were obtained from metadata supplied by the sample provider rather than from assay-based typing. Nearly every sample came with metadata listing a de-identified subject ID, COVID-19 status, age in years and sex. The repertoires were released in a freely available public database meant as a resource for research on the immune response to SARS-CoV-2. Broader findings and caveats from the paper: Clinical and demographic metadata were provided uncurated, with the amount varying by source and participant.

TCRbeta CDR3 regions were amplified from genomic DNA by means of the immunoSEQ Assay, a bias-controlled multiplex PCR. In the source study's methods: Within the assay, amplification of reference gene primers was used to estimate how many nucleated cells each sample contained. Sequence reads were collapsed and filtered to measure the absolute abundance of every unique TCRbeta CDR3 rearrangement. For each sample, productive Simpson clonality was calculated as the square root of Simpson's diversity index over productive rearrangements. TCRdb stores this immuneACCESS table with in-frame sequences only. Part of the clones is absent; in the studies checked, under half of the shortfall reflects unresolved V genes, and no reason is known for the rest. V, J and clone size are taken as reported in that table, and D and trimming were inferred from the DNA itself. For this sample the table gives 250,000 or so clones, of which 83% were detected only once. The ten largest clonotypes hold around 5.9% of the sample.

The chain is encoded by TRBV24-1 joined to TRBJ2-7; TRBD1 agrees with 9 junctional bases. Source material: peripheral blood. The clonotype originates from a human donor in a cohort sampled during active COVID-19. The DNA sequence is TGTGCCACCAGTGATGATACAGGGGGCCACTCCTACGAGCAGTACTTC. Translation gives CATSDDTGGHSYEQYF.